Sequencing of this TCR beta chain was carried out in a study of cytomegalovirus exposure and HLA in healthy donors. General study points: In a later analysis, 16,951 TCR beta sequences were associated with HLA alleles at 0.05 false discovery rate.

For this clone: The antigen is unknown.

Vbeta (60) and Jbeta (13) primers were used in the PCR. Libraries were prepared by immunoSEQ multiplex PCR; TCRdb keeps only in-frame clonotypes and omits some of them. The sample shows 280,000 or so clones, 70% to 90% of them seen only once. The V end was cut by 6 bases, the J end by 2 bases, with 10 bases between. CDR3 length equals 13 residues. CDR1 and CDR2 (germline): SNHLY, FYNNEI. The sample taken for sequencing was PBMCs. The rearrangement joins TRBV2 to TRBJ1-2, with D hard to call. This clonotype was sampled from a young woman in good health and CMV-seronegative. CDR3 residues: CASRALRNYGYTF. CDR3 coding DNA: TGTGCCAGCAGGGCACTAAGGAACTATGGCTACACCTTC.